This entry lists 5 T cell receptor beta chains sequenced from one sample in a study of blood T cell repertoires in COVID-19. Sequenced by immunoSEQ multiplex PCR; TCRdb stores in-frame clones only, minus some. The sample holds approximately 210,000 clones; 82% are singletons and the top ten take approximately 12%. The sample consisted of peripheral blood. Receptor source: a woman in her thirties or forties with acute or convalescent COVID-19.

This chain joins TRBV18 and TRBJ1-4, with 8 bases lining up with TRBD1. After removal of 8 bases from V and 8 bases from J, the junction contained 7 bases not matched to a gene. This CDR3 contains 13 residues. Germline loops: CDR1 KGHSH, CDR2 LQKENI. CDR3 region: CASQDRDREKLFF. DNA for the CDR3: TGTGCCAGCCAGGACAGGGACAGAGAAAAACTGTTTTTT.

This clone was counted a single time. The rearrangement uses TRBV27 and TRBJ2-7; TRBD1 aligns across 8 bases. J was trimmed by 6 bases and V by 8 bases; bases with no gene match: 12. The CDR3 spans 14 residues. CDR1 is MNHEY and CDR2 is SMNVEV in the germline V gene (reference sequence). The CDR3 loop is CASRGQDLISEQYF. CDR3 DNA: TGTGCCAGCCGGGGACAGGATTTGATTTCCGAGCAGTACTTC.

The chain couples TRBV30 to TRBJ1-5; 8 nucleotides line up with TRBD1. Losses at the gene ends were 2 bases for V and 4 bases for J; bases not matched to a gene: 7. The CDR3 runs to 15 residues. CDR1 is GTSNPN and CDR2 is SVGIG in the germline V gene (reference sequence). In DNA form, the CDR3 reads TGTGCCTGGAGTAGGACAGGGTCATCGAATCAGCCCCAGCATTTT. Its protein is CAWSRTGSSNQPQHF.

The genes are TRBV14 and TRBJ2-1, with 12 bases matching TRBD2. The germline CDR1 and CDR2 sequences are SGHDN and FVKESK. This CDR3 is 17 amino acids long. Trimming at V came to 2 bases and at J to 4 bases, leaving 6 bases not matched to a gene. Written as DNA, the CDR3 is TGTGCCAGCAGCCAACATCCTAGCGGGAGGGCTTACAATGAGCAGTTCTTC. It codes for CASSQHPSGRAYNEQFF.

The chain combines TRBV6-1 with TRBJ2-7; tentatively, D is TRBD1 (5 bases). Germline V CDR1 and CDR2: MNHNS, SASEGT. Trimming shortened V by 0 bases and J by 3 bases, and 9 bases separated the two germline ends. The length of the CDR3 is 14 residues. The CDR3 nucleotides are TGTGCCAGCAGTGAAGCGGAAAGGGGCTACGAGCAGTACTTC. Protein product: CASSEAERGYEQYF.